The clone carrying this T cell receptor beta chain was seen more than once but under ten times. The antigen remains undetermined. These data originate in a study of T cells after yellow fever vaccination. Broader study findings: Abundant clonotypes from the bulk population could have been carried over as contaminants into FACS-sorted repertoires.

One entry per CDR3 protein, called by TCRdb with MiXCR from the 5' RACE reads. The sample includes approximately 450,000 distinct CDR3 sequences, roughly a sixth of them seen just once. Trimming removed 6 bases at V and 10 bases at J, with 10 bases between. The germline V gene encodes CDR1 MNHEY and CDR2 SVGEGT. This CDR3 spans 12 amino acids. The clonotype was recovered from a man aged 18 to 29 who received the YFV17D yellow fever vaccine. The chain is built from TRBV6-2 or TRBV6-3 and TRBJ1-6; tentative D call: TRBD1 (5 bases). The specimen comprised PBMCs, sampled before the yellow fever booster vaccination. The CDR3, as DNA: TGTGCCAGCAGGTCGACAGCATCACCCCTCCACTTT. This codes for CASRSTASPLHF.